This TCR beta chain was identified during a study of T cells in Graves' hyperthyroidism and ophthalmopathy. On the study more broadly: Peripheral blood was taken when the disease was first diagnosed, before any treatment began. Study-level findings and limits: Most expanded thyroid clonotypes above 0.001 recurred in blood.

This CDR3 has 15 amino acids. Germline V lookup: CDR1 KGHSH, CDR2 LQKENI. Trimming removed 4 bases from V and 1 base from J, with 11 bases in between. This clonotype was observed many times. Its antigen is not known. Template material for amplifying TCR beta CDR3 regions consisted of RNA transcripts. The HTBI primer set drove a first-round RT-PCR of the TCR CDR3. TCRdb fed the multiplex PCR reads into MiXCR, producing one record per CDR3 protein. This table holds roughly 630,000 distinct CDR3 sequences, approximately 14% found once. Researchers defined stable Graves' hyperthyroidism as no ophthalmopathy progression within 18 months. PBMCs came from 8.5 to 10 ml fresh peripheral blood.

Sequenced input: blood. V gene TRBV18 combines with J gene TRBJ2-1, with D perhaps matching TRBD2 (5 bases). The sequence was obtained from a woman between 25 and 40 years old with Graves' hyperthyroidism. Here the CDR3 reads CASSLLVQSYNEQFF. The CDR3 DNA reads TGTGCCAGCTCACTACTAGTCCAATCCTACAATGAGCAGTTCTTC.